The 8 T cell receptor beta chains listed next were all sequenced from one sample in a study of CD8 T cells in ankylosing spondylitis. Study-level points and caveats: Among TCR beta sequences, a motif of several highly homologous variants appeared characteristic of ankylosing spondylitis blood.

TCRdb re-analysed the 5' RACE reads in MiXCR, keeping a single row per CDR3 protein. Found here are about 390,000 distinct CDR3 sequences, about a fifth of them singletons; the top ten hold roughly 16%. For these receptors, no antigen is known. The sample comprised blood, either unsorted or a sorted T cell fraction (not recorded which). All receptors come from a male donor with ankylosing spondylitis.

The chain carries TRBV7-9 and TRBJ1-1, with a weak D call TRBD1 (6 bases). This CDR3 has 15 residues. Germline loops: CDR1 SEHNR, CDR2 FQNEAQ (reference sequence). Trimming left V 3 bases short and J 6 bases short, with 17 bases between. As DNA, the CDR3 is TGTGCCAGCAGCTTCTCTCGGGGAAGGGGGGCTGAAGCTTTCTTT. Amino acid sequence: CASSFSRGRGAEAFF.

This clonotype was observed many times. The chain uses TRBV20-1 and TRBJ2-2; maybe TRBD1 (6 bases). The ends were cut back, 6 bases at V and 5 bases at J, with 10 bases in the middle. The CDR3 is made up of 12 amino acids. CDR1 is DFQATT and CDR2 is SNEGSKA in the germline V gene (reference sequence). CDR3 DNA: TGCAGTGCCTACAGGGAGACCGGGGAGCTGTTTTTT. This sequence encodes CSAYRETGELFF.

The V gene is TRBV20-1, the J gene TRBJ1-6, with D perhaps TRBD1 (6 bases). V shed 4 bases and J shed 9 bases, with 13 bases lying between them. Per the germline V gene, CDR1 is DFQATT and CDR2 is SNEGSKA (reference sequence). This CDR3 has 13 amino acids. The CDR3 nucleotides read TGCAGTGCTATCAGGGGATGGAGTTCACCCCTCCACTTT. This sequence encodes CSAIRGWSSPLHF.

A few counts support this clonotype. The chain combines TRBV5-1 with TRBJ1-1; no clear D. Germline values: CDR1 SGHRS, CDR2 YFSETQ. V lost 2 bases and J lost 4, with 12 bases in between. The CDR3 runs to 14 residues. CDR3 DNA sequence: TGCGCCAGCAGCTTTGCTGCGCAGGCCACTGAAGCTTTCTTT. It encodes CASSFAAQATEAFF.

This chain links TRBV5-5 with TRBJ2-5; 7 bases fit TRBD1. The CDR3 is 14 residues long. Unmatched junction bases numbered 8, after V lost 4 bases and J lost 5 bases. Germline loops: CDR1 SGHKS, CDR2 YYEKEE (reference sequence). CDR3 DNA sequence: TGTGCCAGCAGCCATAACAGGGGATGGGAGACCCAGTACTTC. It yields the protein CASSHNRGWETQYF.

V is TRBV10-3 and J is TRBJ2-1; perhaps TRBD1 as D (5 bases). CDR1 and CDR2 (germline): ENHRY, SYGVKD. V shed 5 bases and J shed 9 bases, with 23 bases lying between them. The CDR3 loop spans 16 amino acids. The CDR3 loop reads CAISPRGADIASEQFF. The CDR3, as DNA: TGTGCCATCAGTCCCCGTGGGGCAGATATAGCCAGTGAGCAGTTCTTC.

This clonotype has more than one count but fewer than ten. CDR3 nucleotide sequence: TGCGCCAGCAGCTTTGCGAGACTAGCGGGAGCCTATGAGCAGTTCTTC. It specifies CASSFARLAGAYEQFF. J is TRBJ2-1 and V is TRBV5-1; 12 positions agree with TRBD2. The CDR3 has 16 amino acids. Germline CDR1 is SGHRS and CDR2 is YFSETQ. Trimming removed 2 bases from V and 8 bases from J; junction bases left unmatched: 8.

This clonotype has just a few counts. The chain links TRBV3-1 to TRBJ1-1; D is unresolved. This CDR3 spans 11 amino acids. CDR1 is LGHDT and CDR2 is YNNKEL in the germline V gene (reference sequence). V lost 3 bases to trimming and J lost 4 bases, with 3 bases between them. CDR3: CASSQTTEAFF. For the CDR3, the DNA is TGTGCCAGCAGCCAGACCACTGAAGCTTTCTTT. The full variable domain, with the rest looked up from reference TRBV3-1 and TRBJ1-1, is DTAVSQTPKYLVTQMGNDKSIKCEQNLGHDTMYWYKQDSKKFLKIMFSYNNKELIINETVPNRFSPKSPDKAHLNLHINSLELGDSAVYFCASSQTTEAFFGQGTRLTVV.